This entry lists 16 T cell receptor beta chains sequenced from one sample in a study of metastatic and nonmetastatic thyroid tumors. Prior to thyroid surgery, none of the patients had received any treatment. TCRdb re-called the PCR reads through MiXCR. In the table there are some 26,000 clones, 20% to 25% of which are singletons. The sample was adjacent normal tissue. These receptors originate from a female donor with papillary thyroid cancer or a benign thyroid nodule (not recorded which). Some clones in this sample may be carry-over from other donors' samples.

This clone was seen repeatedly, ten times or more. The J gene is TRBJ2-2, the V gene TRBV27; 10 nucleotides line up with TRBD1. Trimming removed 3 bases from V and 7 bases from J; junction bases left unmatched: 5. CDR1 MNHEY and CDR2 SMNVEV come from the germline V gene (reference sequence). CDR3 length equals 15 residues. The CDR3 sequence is CASSFRDRGIGELFF. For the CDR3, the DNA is TGTGCCAGCAGTTTCCGGGACAGGGGCATCGGGGAGCTGTTTTTT.

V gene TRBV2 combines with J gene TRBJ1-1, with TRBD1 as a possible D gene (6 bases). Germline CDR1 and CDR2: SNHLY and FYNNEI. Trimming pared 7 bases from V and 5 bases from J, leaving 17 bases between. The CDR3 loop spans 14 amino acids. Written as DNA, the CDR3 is TGTGCCAGCAACCTCCAACGGGGGCGTACTGAAGCTTTCTTT. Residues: CASNLQRGRTEAFF.

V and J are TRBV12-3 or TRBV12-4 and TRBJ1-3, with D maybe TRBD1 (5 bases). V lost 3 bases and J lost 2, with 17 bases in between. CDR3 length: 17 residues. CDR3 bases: TGTGCCAGCAGTTTGGTCAGGGTGATAGGTACTGGAAACACCATATATTTT. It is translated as CASSLVRVIGTGNTIYF.

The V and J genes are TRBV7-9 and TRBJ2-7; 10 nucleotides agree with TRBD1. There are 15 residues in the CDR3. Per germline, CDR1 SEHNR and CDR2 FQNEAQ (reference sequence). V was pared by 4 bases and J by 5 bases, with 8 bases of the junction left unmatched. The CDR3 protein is CASSSRQGALDEQYF. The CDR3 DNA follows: TGTGCCAGCAGCTCCCGACAGGGGGCATTGGACGAGCAGTACTTC.

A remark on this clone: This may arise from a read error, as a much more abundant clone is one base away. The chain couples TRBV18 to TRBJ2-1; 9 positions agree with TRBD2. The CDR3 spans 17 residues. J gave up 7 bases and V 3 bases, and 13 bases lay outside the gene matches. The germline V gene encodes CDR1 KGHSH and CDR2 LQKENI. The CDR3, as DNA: TGTGCCAGCTCACCTCTGGGAACTAGCGGGTCGAAGAATGAGCAGTTCTTC. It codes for CASSPLGTSGSKNEQFF.

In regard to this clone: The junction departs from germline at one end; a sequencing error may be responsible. CDR3 sequence (DNA): TGTGCCAGGAGGGACAGGGTTTACACTGAAGCTTTCTTT. Amino acids: CARRDRVYTEAFF. The chain carries TRBV30 and TRBJ1-1; 9 bases are shared with TRBD1. The CDR3 spans 13 residues. Germline CDR1 is GTSNPN and CDR2 is SVGIG (reference sequence). The whole variable domain, filled in from reference TRBV30 and TRBJ1-1, reads SQTIHQWPATLVQPVGSPLSLECTVEGTSNPNLYWYRQAAGRGLQLLFYSVGIGQISSEVPQNLSASRPQDRQFILSSKKLLLSDSGFYLCARRDRVYTEAFFGQGTRLTVV.

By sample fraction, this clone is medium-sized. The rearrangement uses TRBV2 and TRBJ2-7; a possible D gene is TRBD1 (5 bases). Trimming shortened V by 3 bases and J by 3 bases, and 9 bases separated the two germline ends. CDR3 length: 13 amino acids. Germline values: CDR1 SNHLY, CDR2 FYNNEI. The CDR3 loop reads CASSDQGIYEQYF. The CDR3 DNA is TGTGCCAGCAGTGACCAGGGTATCTACGAGCAGTACTTC.

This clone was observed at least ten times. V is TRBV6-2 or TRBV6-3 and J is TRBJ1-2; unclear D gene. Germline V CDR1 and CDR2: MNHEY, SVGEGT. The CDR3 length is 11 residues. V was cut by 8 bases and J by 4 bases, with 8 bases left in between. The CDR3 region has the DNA TGTGCCAGCGGGCCGGGCTATGGCTACACCTTC. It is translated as CASGPGYGYTF.

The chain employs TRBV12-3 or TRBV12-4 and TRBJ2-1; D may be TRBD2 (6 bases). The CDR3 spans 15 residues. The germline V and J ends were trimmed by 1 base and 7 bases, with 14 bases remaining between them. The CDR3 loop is CASSLGGTLRNEQFF. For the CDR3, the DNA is TGTGCCAGCAGTTTAGGTGGGACTCTCAGGAATGAGCAGTTCTTC.

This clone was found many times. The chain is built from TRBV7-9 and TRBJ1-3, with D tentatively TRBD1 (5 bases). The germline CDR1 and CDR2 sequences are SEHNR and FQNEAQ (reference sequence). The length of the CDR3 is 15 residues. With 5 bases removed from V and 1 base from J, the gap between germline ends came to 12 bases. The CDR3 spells CASSRGVISGNTIYF. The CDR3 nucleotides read TGTGCCAGCAGCAGAGGGGTTATTTCTGGAAACACCATATATTTT.

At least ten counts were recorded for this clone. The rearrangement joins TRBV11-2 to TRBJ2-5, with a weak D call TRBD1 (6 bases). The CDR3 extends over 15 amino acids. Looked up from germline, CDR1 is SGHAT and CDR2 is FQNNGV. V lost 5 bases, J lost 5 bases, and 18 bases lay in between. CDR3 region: CASSLGTLGAETQYF. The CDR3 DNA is TGTGCCAGCAGCCTCGGGACACTCGGGGCGGAGACCCAGTACTTC.

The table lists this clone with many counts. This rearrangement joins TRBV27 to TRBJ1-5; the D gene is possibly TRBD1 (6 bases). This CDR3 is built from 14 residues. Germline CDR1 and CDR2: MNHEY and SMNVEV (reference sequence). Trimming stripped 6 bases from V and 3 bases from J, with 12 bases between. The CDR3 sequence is CASRKQGANQPQHF. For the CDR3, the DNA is TGTGCCAGCAGAAAACAGGGAGCCAATCAGCCCCAGCATTTT.

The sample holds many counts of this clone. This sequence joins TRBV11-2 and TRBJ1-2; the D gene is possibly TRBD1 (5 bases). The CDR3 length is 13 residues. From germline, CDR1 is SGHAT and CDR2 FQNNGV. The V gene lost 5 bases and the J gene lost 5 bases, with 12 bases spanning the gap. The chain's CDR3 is CASSDQGHYGYTF. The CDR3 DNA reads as TGTGCCAGCAGCGATCAGGGCCATTATGGCTACACCTTC.

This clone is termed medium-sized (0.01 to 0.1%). This CDR3 reads CATTRDRGETQYF. The CDR3 DNA sequence: TGTGCCACAACAAGGGATAGGGGGGAGACCCAGTACTTC. The rearrangement uses TRBV2 and TRBJ2-5; a possible D gene is TRBD1 (6 bases). Between the trimmed V and J ends, which lost 10 bases and 5 bases, there was a span of 17 bases. Germline V CDR1 and CDR2: SNHLY, FYNNEI. The CDR3 covers 13 residues.

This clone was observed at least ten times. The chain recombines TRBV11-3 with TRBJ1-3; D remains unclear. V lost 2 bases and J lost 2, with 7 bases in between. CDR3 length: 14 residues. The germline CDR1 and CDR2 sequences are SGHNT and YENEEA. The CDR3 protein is CASSLFSTGNTIYF. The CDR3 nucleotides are TGTGCCAGCAGCTTATTTTCTACTGGAAACACCATATATTTT. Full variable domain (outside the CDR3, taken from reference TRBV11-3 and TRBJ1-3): EAGVVQSPRYKIIEKKQPVAFWCNPISGHNTLYWYLQNLGQGPELLIRYENEEAVDDSQLPKDRFSAERLKGVDSTLKIQPAELGDSAVYLCASSLFSTGNTIYFGEGSWLTVV.

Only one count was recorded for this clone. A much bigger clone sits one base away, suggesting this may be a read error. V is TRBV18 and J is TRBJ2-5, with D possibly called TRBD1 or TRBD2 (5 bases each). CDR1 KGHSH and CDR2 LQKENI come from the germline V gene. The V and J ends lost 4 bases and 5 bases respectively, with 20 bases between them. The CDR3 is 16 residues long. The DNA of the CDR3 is TGTGCCAGCTCACGACCGATAGCGAGTGGGGCGGAGACCCAGTACTTC. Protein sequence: CASSRPIASGAETQYF.